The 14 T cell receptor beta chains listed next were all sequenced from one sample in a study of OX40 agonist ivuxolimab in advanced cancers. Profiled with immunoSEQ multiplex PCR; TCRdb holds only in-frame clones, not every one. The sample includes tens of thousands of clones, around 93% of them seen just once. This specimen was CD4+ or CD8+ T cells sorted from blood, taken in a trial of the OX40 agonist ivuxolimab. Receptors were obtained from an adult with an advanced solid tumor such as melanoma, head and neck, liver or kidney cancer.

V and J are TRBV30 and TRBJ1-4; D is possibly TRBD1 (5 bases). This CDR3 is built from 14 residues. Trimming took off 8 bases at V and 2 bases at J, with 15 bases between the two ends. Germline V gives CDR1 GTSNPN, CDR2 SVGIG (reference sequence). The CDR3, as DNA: TGTGCCGGGAACCAGGGAGGGACTAATGAAAAACTGTTTTTT. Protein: CAGNQGGTNEKLFF.

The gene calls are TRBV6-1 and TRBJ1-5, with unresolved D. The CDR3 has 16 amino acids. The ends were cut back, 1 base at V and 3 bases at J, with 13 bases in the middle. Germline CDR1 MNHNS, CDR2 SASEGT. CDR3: CASSEVSRPTNQPQHF. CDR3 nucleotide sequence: TGTGCCAGCAGTGAAGTCAGCCGACCCACCAATCAGCCCCAGCATTTT.

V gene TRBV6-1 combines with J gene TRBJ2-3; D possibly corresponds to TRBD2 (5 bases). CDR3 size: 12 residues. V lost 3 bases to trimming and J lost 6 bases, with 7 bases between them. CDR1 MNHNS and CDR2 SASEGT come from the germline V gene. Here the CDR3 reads CASSEDWDTQYF. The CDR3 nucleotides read TGTGCCAGCAGTGAGGACTGGGATACGCAGTATTTT.

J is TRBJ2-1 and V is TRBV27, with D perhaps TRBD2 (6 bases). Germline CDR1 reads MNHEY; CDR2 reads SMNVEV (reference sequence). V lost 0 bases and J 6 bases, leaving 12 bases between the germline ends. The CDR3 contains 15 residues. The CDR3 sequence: CASSLSAGLPNEQFF. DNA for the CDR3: TGTGCCAGCAGTTTATCAGCGGGCCTGCCCAATGAGCAGTTCTTC.

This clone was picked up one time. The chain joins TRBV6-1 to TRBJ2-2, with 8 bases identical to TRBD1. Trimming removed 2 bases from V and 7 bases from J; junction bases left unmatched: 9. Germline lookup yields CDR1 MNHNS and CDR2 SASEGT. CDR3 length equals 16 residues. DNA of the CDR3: TGTGCCAGCAGTGAATTAATCCAGGGGGCCGGCGGGGAGCTGTTTTTT. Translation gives CASSELIQGAGGELFF.

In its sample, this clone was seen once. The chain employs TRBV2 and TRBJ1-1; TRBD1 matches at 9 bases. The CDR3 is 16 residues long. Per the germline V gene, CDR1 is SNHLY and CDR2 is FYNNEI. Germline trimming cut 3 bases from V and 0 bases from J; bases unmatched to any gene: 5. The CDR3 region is CASSEGQGFMNTEAFF. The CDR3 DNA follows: TGTGCCAGCAGTGAGGGACAGGGATTCATGAACACTGAAGCTTTCTTT.

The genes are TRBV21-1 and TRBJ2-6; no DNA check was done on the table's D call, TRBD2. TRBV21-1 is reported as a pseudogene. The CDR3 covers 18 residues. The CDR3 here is CASSKAGQEVSGANVLTF. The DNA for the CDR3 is TGTGCCAGCAGCAAAGCGGGCCAGGAGGTCTCTGGGGCCAACGTCCTGACTTTC.

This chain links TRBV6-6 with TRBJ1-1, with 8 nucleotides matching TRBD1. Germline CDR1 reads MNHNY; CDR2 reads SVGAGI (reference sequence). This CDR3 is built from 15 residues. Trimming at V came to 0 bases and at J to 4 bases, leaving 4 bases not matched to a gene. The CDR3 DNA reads TGTGCCAGCAGTTACTCGGCAGGGGGCGGCACTGAAGCTTTCTTT. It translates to CASSYSAGGGTEAFF.

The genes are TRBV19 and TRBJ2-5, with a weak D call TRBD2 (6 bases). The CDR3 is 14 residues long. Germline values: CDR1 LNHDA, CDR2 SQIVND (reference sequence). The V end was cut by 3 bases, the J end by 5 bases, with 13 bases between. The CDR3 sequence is CASSIGLPGETQYF. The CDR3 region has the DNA TGTGCCAGTAGTATTGGACTACCCGGGGAGACCCAGTACTTC.

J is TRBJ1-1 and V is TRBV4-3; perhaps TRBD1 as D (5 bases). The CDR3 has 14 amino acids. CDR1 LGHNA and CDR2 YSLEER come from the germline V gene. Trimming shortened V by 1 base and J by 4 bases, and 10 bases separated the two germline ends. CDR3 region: CASSQARQITEAFF. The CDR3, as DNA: TGCGCCAGCAGCCAAGCTCGACAGATCACTGAAGCTTTCTTT.

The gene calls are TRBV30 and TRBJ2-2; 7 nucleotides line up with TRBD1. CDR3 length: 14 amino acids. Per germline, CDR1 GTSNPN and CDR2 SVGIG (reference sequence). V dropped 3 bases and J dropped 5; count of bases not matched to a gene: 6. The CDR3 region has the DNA TGTGCCTGGAGAAGGGACAGTATGACCGGGGAGCTGTTTTTT. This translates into CAWRRDSMTGELFF.

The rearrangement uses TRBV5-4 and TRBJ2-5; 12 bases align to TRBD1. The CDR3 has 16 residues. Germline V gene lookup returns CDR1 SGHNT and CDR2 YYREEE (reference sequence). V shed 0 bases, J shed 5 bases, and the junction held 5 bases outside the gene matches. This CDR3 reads CASSLEGTGGFETQYF. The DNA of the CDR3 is TGTGCCAGCAGCTTGGAAGGGACAGGGGGCTTCGAGACCCAGTACTTC.

The CDR3 reads CASSLGKASSGANVLTF. The CDR3 coding sequence is TGTGCCAGCAGCTTAGGGAAAGCCTCTTCAGGGGCCAACGTCCTGACTTTC. This chain uses TRBV13 with TRBJ2-6; D not certain. V dropped 0 bases and J dropped 4 bases, with 13 bases sitting between them. Germline V gene data show CDR1 as PRHDT and CDR2 as FYEKMQ (reference sequence). This CDR3 is 17 amino acids long. Combining the CDR3 with reference TRBV13 and TRBJ2-6 gives the whole variable domain AAGVIQSPRHLIKEKRETATLKCYPIPRHDTVYWYQQGPGQDPQFLISFYEKMQSDKGSIPDRFSAQQFSDYHSELNMSSLELGDSALYFCASSLGKASSGANVLTFGAGSRLTVL.

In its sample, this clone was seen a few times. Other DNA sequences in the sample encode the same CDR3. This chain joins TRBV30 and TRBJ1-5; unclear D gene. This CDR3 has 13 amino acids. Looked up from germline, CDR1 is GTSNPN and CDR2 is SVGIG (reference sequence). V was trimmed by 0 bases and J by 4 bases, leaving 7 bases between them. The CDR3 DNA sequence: TGTGCCTGGAGTGTTAATGGGAATCAGCCCCAGCATTTT. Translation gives CAWSVNGNQPQHF.